These T cell receptor beta chains were read from a single sample in a study of CD8+ T cells in alopecia areata. Produced via immunoSEQ multiplex PCR; TCRdb's table is partial and in-frame only. The sample contains some 130,000 clones, approximately 49% of which appear only once. Source: CD8+ T cells sorted from blood, taken at week 0. The receptors were gathered from a human donor with alopecia areata. Both conserved end residues are part of each CDR3. Fields, in order: clone size, D gene, V gene, J gene, CDR3 DNA, CDR3 protein. D genes are given only for firm matches. Size is omitted from some rows. Given values are once, few, many or a class for expanded clones.

NA	NA	TRBV30	TRBJ1-5	TGTGCCTGGAGTGGAGGGGCAGGAAATCAGCCCCAGCATTTT	CAWSGGAGNQPQHF
NA	NA	TRBV7-8	TRBJ1-2	TGTGCCAGCAACAACCTGAGTCGGGCCAGCATTAACTATGGCTACACCTTC	CASNNLSRASINYGYTF
NA	NA	TRBV13	TRBJ1-3	TGTGCCAGCAGCTTAGGCAGCTCTGGAAACACCATATATTTT	CASSLGSSGNTIYF
few	NA	TRBV7-9	TRBJ1-6	TGTGCCAGCAGCTTACCAGAACCTTATAATTCACCCCTCCACTTT	CASSLPEPYNSPLHF
NA	TRBD1	TRBV7-9	TRBJ1-2	TGTGCCAGCAGCTTAGGAGGGGGCGCCGTGAACTATGGCTACACCTTC	CASSLGGGAVNYGYTF
NA	NA	TRBV6-1	TRBJ1-2	TGTGCCAGCAGGCCAGCACCAACCCACAACTATGGCTACACCTTC	CASRPAPTHNYGYTF
few	TRBD2	TRBV7-8	TRBJ2-1	TGTGCCAGCAGCTTAGCGGGCACCAAGGGGAGGGTGGACAATGAGCAGTTCTTC	CASSLAGTKGRVDNEQFF
NA	NA	TRBV7-9	TRBJ1-1	TGTGCCAGCAGCCCGAGACCAACAGGGCCGGGCACTGAAGCTTTCTTT	CASSPRPTGPGTEAFF
NA	NA	TRBV6-1	TRBJ1-1	TGTGCCAGTACAGGCCTTTACACTGAAGCTTTCTTT	CASTGLYTEAFF
NA	NA	TRBV4-2	TRBJ1-1	TGTGCCAGCAGCCAAGATGGGAACACTGAAGCTTTCTTT	CASSQDGNTEAFF
few	NA	TRBV29-1	TRBJ1-6	TGCAGCGTTGAAGACGGGGAGGGTTCACCCCTCCACTTT	CSVEDGEGSPLHF
NA	TRBD1	TRBV27	TRBJ2-6	TGTGCCAGCTCCGACAGGGAATCTGGGGCCAACGTCCTGACTTTC	CASSDRESGANVLTF
NA	TRBD2	TRBV29-1	TRBJ2-5	TGCAGCGTAACGACTAGCGGACACTTGGAGACCCAGTACTTC	CSVTTSGHLETQYF
NA	TRBD2	TRBV2	TRBJ2-5	TGTGCCAGCAGTGAATGGTTAGCGGGGGGAGAGACCCAGTACTTC	CASSEWLAGGETQYF
few	NA	TRBV5-4	TRBJ2-2	TGTGCCAGCAGCTTGAAGGGGCGCGGCACCGGGGAGCTGTTTTTT	CASSLKGRGTGELFF
few	NA	TRBV28	TRBJ1-5	TGTGCCAGCAGTCCCGGGATCTCCAATCAGCCCCAGCATTTT	CASSPGISNQPQHF
NA	TRBD2	TRBV6-5	TRBJ2-2	TGTGCCAGCAGTCGAGCGGGGGCGGACGGGGAGCTGTTTTTT	CASSRAGADGELFF
once	TRBD1	TRBV5-6	TRBJ1-1	TGTGCCAGCAGCTGGGCGACAGGGGCTCTGAACACTGAAGCTTTCTTT	CASSWATGALNTEAFF
NA	NA	TRBV9	TRBJ2-7	TGTGCCAGCAGCGTAGTCGAGCAGTACTTC	CASSVVEQYF
few	NA	TRBV10-3	TRBJ1-5	TGTGCCATCAGTGAGTCGAATCGAGGTCAGCCCCAGCATTTT	CAISESNRGQPQHF
NA	TRBD1	TRBV30	TRBJ1-1	TGTGCCTGGACCCAACAACAGGGGGCTCTACTGAACACTGAAGCTTTCTTT	CAWTQQQGALLNTEAFF
NA	NA	TRBV7-9	TRBJ1-1	TGTGCCAGCAGCCCAGGACAGCCTAAAGCTTTCTTT	CASSPGQPKAFF
NA	NA	TRBV11-2	TRBJ2-7	TGTGCCAGCAGCTTTGCAGGGAGCTCCTACGAGCAGTACTTC	CASSFAGSSYEQYF
NA	NA	TRBV4-1	TRBJ2-7	TGCGCCAGCAGCCCGAATGTCGGGACACTCTACGAGCAGTACTTC	CASSPNVGTLYEQYF
NA	NA	TRBV30	TRBJ1-3	TGTGCCTGGAAAAGAGCTGGAAACACCATATATTTT	CAWKRAGNTIYF
NA	NA	TRBV5-7	TRBJ2-5	TGTGCCAGCAGCTTACGCGGGGAAGAGACCCAGTACTTC	CASSLRGEETQYF
NA	NA	TRBV30	TRBJ2-7	TGTGCCTGGAATTCGGGGTCCTACGAGCAGTACTTC	CAWNSGSYEQYF
many	TRBD1	TRBV15	TRBJ2-1	TGTGCCACCAGCGGGGAAGGACAGGACCCCTACAATGAGCAGTTCTTC	CATSGEGQDPYNEQFF
once	NA	TRBV27	TRBJ2-1	TGTGCCAGCAGCCCAGAAGGCGATGAGCAGTTCTTC	CASSPEGDEQFF
few	TRBD1	TRBV19	TRBJ1-5	TGTGCCAGTAGTATAGATTTGACAGGGGGGCAGCCCCAGCATTTT	CASSIDLTGGQPQHF
NA	NA	TRBV25-1	TRBJ2-5	TGTGCCAGCACACTTGGGGAGGTGGGGGAGACCCAGTACTTC	CASTLGEVGETQYF
few	TRBD1	TRBV29-1	TRBJ1-2	TGCAGCGTCGAAGGACAGGGTCATGGCTACACCTTC	CSVEGQGHGYTF
few	NA	TRBV29-1	TRBJ1-4	TGCAGCGTTCAGGCGGAGGAAAAACTGTTTTTT	CSVQAEEKLFF
NA	TRBD1	TRBV7-9	TRBJ2-7	TGTGCCAGCAGCCTCGGGACAGAGAACTACGAGCAGTACTTC	CASSLGTENYEQYF
NA	TRBD1	TRBV29-1	TRBJ1-4	TGCAGCGTGCGGGACAGGGGGGGAGAAAAACTGTTTTTT	CSVRDRGGEKLFF
NA	NA	TRBV14	TRBJ1-1	TGTGCCAGCAGCCAAGTAAGGAAGGAAGCTTTCTTT	CASSQVRKEAFF
NA	TRBD2	TRBV13	TRBJ2-3	TGTGCCAGCAGCTTAGAGGCTAGCGGGGGGGCCGAGGAAACAGATACGCAGTATTTT	CASSLEASGGAEETDTQYF
NA	NA	TRBV30	TRBJ2-7	TGTGCCTGGAGTGTACATTCCCTCTCCGAGCAGTACTTC	CAWSVHSLSEQYF
NA	NA	TRBV4-3	TRBJ1-1	TGCGCCAGCAGCCCCCTGGAGGGCACTGAAGCTTTCTTT	CASSPLEGTEAFF
many	NA	TRBV6-5	TRBJ2-7	TGTGCCAGCAGAGAGTTGGCGACCTACGAGCAGTACTTC	CASRELATYEQYF
NA	NA	TRBV5-6	TRBJ2-1	TGTGCCAGCAGCTTTAGTGGCAGGGGAGCGTGGGAGCAGTTCTTC	CASSFSGRGAWEQFF
NA	TRBD1	TRBV27	TRBJ1-1	TGTGCCAGCAGCTCCACAGGGGGAAACACTGAAGCTTTCTTT	CASSSTGGNTEAFF
NA	NA	TRBV29-1	TRBJ1-1	TGCAGCGTTGAAGCTGGAGGGGCCACTGAAGCTTTCTTT	CSVEAGGATEAFF
few	NA	TRBV6-5	TRBJ1-2	TGTGCCAGCAGTTACTCGGCAGGGATTAACTATGGCTACACCTTC	CASSYSAGINYGYTF
NA	NA	TRBV5-4	TRBJ2-5	TGTGCCAGCAGCTTGGCGGAGACCCAGTACTTC	CASSLAETQYF
once	NA	TRBV5-6	TRBJ1-5	TGTGCCAGCAGCTTGGGAGATCACAATCAGCCCCAGCATTTT	CASSLGDHNQPQHF
NA	NA	TRBV7-8	TRBJ1-1	TGTGCCAGCAGCTTAGCGCGGGCAGAAGAAGCTTTCTTT	CASSLARAEEAFF
few	NA	TRBV4-3	TRBJ2-2	TGCGCCAGCAGCCAAGATGGACCTCTGGACGGGGAGCTGTTTTTT	CASSQDGPLDGELFF
NA	NA	TRBV29-1	TRBJ2-3	TGCAGCGTTGATATTTTAGATACGCAGTATTTT	CSVDILDTQYF
NA	TRBD1	TRBV30	TRBJ2-6	TGTGCCTTTACAGGGGCTGGGGCCAACGTCCTGACTTTC	CAFTGAGANVLTF
many	NA	TRBV27	TRBJ2-1	TGTGCCAGCAGTTTATACGGAATCAATGAGCAGTTCTTC	CASSLYGINEQFF
few	TRBD1	TRBV19	TRBJ2-7	TGTGCCAGTAGTCCAGGGACAGCGGCCTACGAGCAGTACTTC	CASSPGTAAYEQYF
NA	TRBD2	TRBV7-9	TRBJ2-7	TGTGCCAGCAGCCCACTGGGTAGCGGGGCCTACGAGCAGTACTTC	CASSPLGSGAYEQYF
NA	TRBD1	TRBV25-1	TRBJ1-2	TGTGCCAGCAGGCCAAGAGGACAGGGTGTTGATGGCTACACCTTC	CASRPRGQGVDGYTF
NA	TRBD2	TRBV27	TRBJ2-1	TGTGCCAGCAGTACTTGGACTAGCGGGTATAATGAGCAGTTCTTC	CASSTWTSGYNEQFF
NA	NA	TRBV9	TRBJ1-2	TGTGCCAGCAGCGGGGGACCGAACAAGGGCGGCTACACCTTC	CASSGGPNKGGYTF
few	NA	TRBV6-6	TRBJ2-5	TGTGCCAGCAGTTACACCGTTGGGCCCCAAGAGACCCAGTACTTC	CASSYTVGPQETQYF
NA	NA	TRBV27	TRBJ1-4	TGTGCCAGCAGTAAAGCGACCACAACTAATGAAAAACTGTTTTTT	CASSKATTTNEKLFF
NA	NA	TRBV4-1	TRBJ2-1	TGCGCCAGCAGCCAAGGGTTCGATGAGCAGTTCTTC	CASSQGFDEQFF